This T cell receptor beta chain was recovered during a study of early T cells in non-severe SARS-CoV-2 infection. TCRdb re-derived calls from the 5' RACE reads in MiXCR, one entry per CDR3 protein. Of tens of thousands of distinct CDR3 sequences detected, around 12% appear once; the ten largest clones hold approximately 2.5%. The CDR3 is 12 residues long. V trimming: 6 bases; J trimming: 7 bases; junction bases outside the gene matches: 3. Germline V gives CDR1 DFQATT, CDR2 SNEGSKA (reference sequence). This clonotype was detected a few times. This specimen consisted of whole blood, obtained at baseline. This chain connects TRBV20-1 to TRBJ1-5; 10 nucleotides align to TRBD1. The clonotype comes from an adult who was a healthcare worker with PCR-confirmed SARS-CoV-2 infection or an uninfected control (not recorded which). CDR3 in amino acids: CSAEDRGQPQHF. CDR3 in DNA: TGCAGTGCCGAGGACAGGGGGCAGCCCCAGCATTTT.